This is a list of T cell receptor beta chains from one sample in a study of T-cell memory formation after mild COVID-19. TCRdb passed the 5' RACE reads through MiXCR, listing each CDR3 protein once. The table records approximately 260,000 distinct CDR3 sequences, 15% to 20% of them present only once. Specimen: PBMCs or a T cell subset sorted from them (not recorded which). These receptors all stem from a man younger than 35 who had mild COVID-19 (a few samples of this study predate the infection). Cell type and time point are not known. The CDR3 runs from the conserved cysteine through the conserved F or W. The order of the fields is V gene, J gene, D gene, clone size, CDR3 protein, CDR3 DNA. The D gene is left open where the match is weak. Expanded clones are given a class, and other clones once, few, many or no size at all.

v_call: TRBV12-3/TRBV12-4; j_call: TRBJ1-1; d_call: -; clone_size: few; cdr3_aa: CASSRRVTHEAFF; cdr3_nt: TGTGCCAGCAGTCGTCGGGTAACCCATGAAGCTTTCTTT
v_call: TRBV14; j_call: TRBJ2-1; d_call: TRBD1; clone_size: -; cdr3_aa: CASSLKTGHTNEQFF; cdr3_nt: TGTGCCAGCAGCCTAAAGACAGGGCATACCAATGAGCAGTTCTTC
v_call: TRBV5-1; j_call: TRBJ2-5; d_call: -; clone_size: many; cdr3_aa: CASTEGRPSAETQYF; cdr3_nt: TGCGCCAGCACCGAAGGACGCCCGTCGGCAGAGACCCAGTACTTC
v_call: TRBV7-9; j_call: TRBJ1-1; d_call: -; clone_size: few; cdr3_aa: CASSRDLPEAFF; cdr3_nt: TGTGCCAGCAGCCGGGATCTGCCTGAAGCTTTCTTT
v_call: TRBV9; j_call: TRBJ2-2; d_call: -; clone_size: few; cdr3_aa: CASSAVGQPNTGELFF; cdr3_nt: TGTGCCAGCAGCGCCGTTGGACAGCCGAACACCGGGGAGCTGTTTTTT
v_call: TRBV5-1; j_call: TRBJ2-3; d_call: TRBD2; clone_size: -; cdr3_aa: CASSSGTREGTQYF; cdr3_nt: TGCGCCAGCAGCTCCGGGACTAGGGAGGGTACGCAGTATTTT
v_call: TRBV11-2; j_call: TRBJ2-3; d_call: TRBD2; clone_size: -; cdr3_aa: CASSYGRLASNDTQYF; cdr3_nt: TGTGCCAGCAGCTACGGGAGGCTAGCGAGTAATGATACGCAGTATTTT
v_call: TRBV5-1; j_call: TRBJ2-1; d_call: TRBD2; clone_size: -; cdr3_aa: CASSGGVFSYNEQFF; cdr3_nt: TGCGCCAGCAGCGGGGGGGTCTTCTCCTACAATGAGCAGTTCTTC
v_call: TRBV29-1; j_call: TRBJ2-1; d_call: TRBD1; clone_size: once; cdr3_aa: CSGRDREDNEQFF; cdr3_nt: TGCAGCGGCCGGGACAGGGAAGACAATGAGCAGTTCTTC
v_call: TRBV7-3; j_call: TRBJ2-2; d_call: TRBD1; clone_size: few; cdr3_aa: CASSKTGGRGPGELFF; cdr3_nt: TGTGCCAGCAGCAAAACAGGGGGCAGGGGACCCGGGGAGCTGTTTTTT
v_call: TRBV11-2; j_call: TRBJ1-2; d_call: -; clone_size: -; cdr3_aa: CASSLEPGRNYGYTF; cdr3_nt: TGTGCCAGCAGCTTAGAGCCTGGACGGAACTATGGCTACACCTTC
v_call: TRBV20-1; j_call: TRBJ2-5; d_call: TRBD2; clone_size: few; cdr3_aa: CSASPAGGQETQYF; cdr3_nt: TGCAGTGCTAGTCCGGCGGGGGGTCAAGAGACCCAGTACTTC
v_call: TRBV29-1; j_call: TRBJ1-1; d_call: -; clone_size: -; cdr3_aa: CSVDGNTEAFF; cdr3_nt: TGCAGCGTCGACGGGAACACTGAAGCTTTCTTT
v_call: TRBV19; j_call: TRBJ2-3; d_call: -; clone_size: -; cdr3_aa: CASSIQVTDTQYF; cdr3_nt: TGTGCCAGTAGTATCCAGGTCACAGATACGCAGTATTTT
v_call: TRBV15; j_call: TRBJ1-2; d_call: -; clone_size: few; cdr3_aa: CATSDPDGGNYGYTF; cdr3_nt: TGTGCCACCAGCGATCCGGACGGGGGGAACTATGGCTACACCTTC
v_call: TRBV4-1; j_call: TRBJ1-2; d_call: -; clone_size: few; cdr3_aa: CASSQRGGREGYTF; cdr3_nt: TGCGCCAGCAGCCAGCGGGGGGGGCGTGAAGGCTACACCTTC
v_call: TRBV11-2; j_call: TRBJ2-2; d_call: -; clone_size: few; cdr3_aa: CASSLTGDTGELFF; cdr3_nt: TGTGCCAGCAGCTTAACGGGAGACACCGGGGAGCTGTTTTTT
v_call: TRBV29-1; j_call: TRBJ2-2; d_call: -; clone_size: few; cdr3_aa: CSVELWGRNTGELFF; cdr3_nt: TGCAGCGTTGAATTGTGGGGGAGGAACACCGGGGAGCTGTTTTTT
v_call: TRBV6-2/TRBV6-3; j_call: TRBJ1-1; d_call: TRBD1; clone_size: many; cdr3_aa: CASSYSGTGSAEAFF; cdr3_nt: TGTGCCAGCAGTTACTCCGGGACAGGGTCGGCTGAAGCTTTCTTT
v_call: TRBV24-1; j_call: TRBJ2-3; d_call: TRBD2; clone_size: many; cdr3_aa: CATSDTRGYGDTQYF; cdr3_nt: TGTGCCACCAGTGACACGCGGGGGTACGGAGATACGCAGTATTTT
v_call: TRBV14; j_call: TRBJ2-5; d_call: TRBD1; clone_size: few; cdr3_aa: CASSHINRGMETQYF; cdr3_nt: TGTGCCAGCAGCCATATTAACAGGGGAATGGAGACCCAGTACTTC
v_call: TRBV4-3; j_call: TRBJ1-1; d_call: -; clone_size: few; cdr3_aa: CASSRVGAEAFF; cdr3_nt: TGCGCCAGCAGCCGGGTCGGCGCTGAAGCTTTCTTT
v_call: TRBV28; j_call: TRBJ2-7; d_call: -; clone_size: -; cdr3_aa: CASTSRGSGVFRYEQYF; cdr3_nt: TGTGCCAGCACCTCGCGAGGGTCGGGGGTCTTCCGCTACGAGCAGTACTTC
v_call: TRBV7-2; j_call: TRBJ2-6; d_call: -; clone_size: -; cdr3_aa: CASIQDFSGANVLTF; cdr3_nt: TGTGCCAGCATCCAAGACTTCTCTGGGGCCAACGTCCTGACTTTC
v_call: TRBV20-1; j_call: TRBJ1-1; d_call: -; clone_size: -; cdr3_aa: CSARGMNTEAFF; cdr3_nt: TGCAGTGCTAGGGGGATGAACACTGAAGCTTTCTTT
v_call: TRBV20-1; j_call: TRBJ1-1; d_call: -; clone_size: few; cdr3_aa: CSAGTTVGAFF; cdr3_nt: TGCAGTGCCGGGACCACCGTAGGAGCTTTCTTT
v_call: TRBV11-2; j_call: TRBJ2-5; d_call: TRBD2; clone_size: -; cdr3_aa: CASSLYLAEETQYF; cdr3_nt: TGTGCCAGCAGCTTGTACCTAGCGGAAGAGACCCAGTACTTC
v_call: TRBV7-9; j_call: TRBJ2-5; d_call: TRBD1; clone_size: -; cdr3_aa: CASLARGQYQETQYF; cdr3_nt: TGTGCCAGCCTGGCCCGGGGACAGTACCAAGAGACCCAGTACTTC
v_call: TRBV5-1; j_call: TRBJ2-1; d_call: -; clone_size: many; cdr3_aa: CASSLAGGNEQFF; cdr3_nt: TGCGCCAGCAGCTTGGCCGGGGGAAATGAGCAGTTCTTC
v_call: TRBV4-1; j_call: TRBJ2-1; d_call: -; clone_size: many; cdr3_aa: CASSQTPGASARNEQFF; cdr3_nt: TGCGCCAGCAGCCAAACCCCGGGGGCTAGCGCCCGTAATGAGCAGTTCTTC
v_call: TRBV12-3/TRBV12-4; j_call: TRBJ2-2; d_call: -; clone_size: few; cdr3_aa: CASSSTQVYAGELFF; cdr3_nt: TGTGCCAGCAGTTCCACCCAGGTTTACGCCGGGGAGCTGTTTTTT
v_call: TRBV10-3; j_call: TRBJ1-1; d_call: -; clone_size: few; cdr3_aa: CAVAQGNTEAFF; cdr3_nt: TGTGCCGTGGCTCAGGGGAACACTGAAGCTTTCTTT
v_call: TRBV30; j_call: TRBJ2-1; d_call: -; clone_size: -; cdr3_aa: CAWSVLGRWRFF; cdr3_nt: TGTGCCTGGAGTGTACTTGGGCGCTGGCGGTTCTTC
v_call: TRBV4-3; j_call: TRBJ2-3; d_call: -; clone_size: few; cdr3_aa: CASAGGITDTQYF; cdr3_nt: TGCGCCAGTGCAGGAGGCATCACAGATACGCAGTATTTT
v_call: TRBV12-3/TRBV12-4; j_call: TRBJ2-2; d_call: -; clone_size: few; cdr3_aa: CASSSRELFF; cdr3_nt: TGTGCCAGCAGTTCCCGGGAGCTGTTTTTT
v_call: TRBV9; j_call: TRBJ2-3; d_call: -; clone_size: -; cdr3_aa: CASSVEPSTDTQYF; cdr3_nt: TGTGCCAGCAGCGTAGAGCCAAGCACAGATACGCAGTATTTT
v_call: TRBV6-2/TRBV6-3; j_call: TRBJ2-4; d_call: TRBD1; clone_size: -; cdr3_aa: CASSYDRGPTKNIQYF; cdr3_nt: TGTGCCAGCAGTTACGACAGGGGGCCGACCAAAAACATTCAGTACTTC
v_call: TRBV27; j_call: TRBJ1-1; d_call: -; clone_size: many; cdr3_aa: CASSLWVGGATEAFF; cdr3_nt: TGTGCCAGCAGTTTATGGGTTGGAGGGGCCACTGAAGCTTTCTTT
v_call: TRBV19; j_call: TRBJ1-5; d_call: TRBD1; clone_size: -; cdr3_aa: CASSDRGPDQPQHF; cdr3_nt: TGTGCCAGCTCGGACAGGGGGCCAGATCAGCCCCAGCATTTT
v_call: TRBV5-8; j_call: TRBJ2-3; d_call: TRBD2; clone_size: -; cdr3_aa: CASSLAWSGGSPTQYF; cdr3_nt: TGTGCCAGCAGCTTGGCCTGGAGCGGGGGTTCGCCCACGCAGTATTTT
v_call: TRBV28; j_call: TRBJ2-4; d_call: -; clone_size: few; cdr3_aa: CASSYRDNQYF; cdr3_nt: TGTGCCAGCAGTTACAGGGATAATCAGTACTTC
v_call: TRBV7-2; j_call: TRBJ1-3; d_call: -; clone_size: once; cdr3_aa: CASSLTGRGAGNTIYF; cdr3_nt: TGTGCCAGCAGCTTGACAGGCCGGGGGGCAGGAAACACCATATATTTT
v_call: TRBV28; j_call: TRBJ2-7; d_call: -; clone_size: few; cdr3_aa: CASSERTDYEQYF; cdr3_nt: TGTGCCAGCAGTGAGAGGACAGACTACGAGCAGTACTTC
v_call: TRBV7-2; j_call: TRBJ2-5; d_call: TRBD2; clone_size: many; cdr3_aa: CASSLALTAGGQETQYF; cdr3_nt: TGTGCCAGCAGCTTAGCGCTAACCGCGGGGGGGCAAGAGACCCAGTACTTC
v_call: TRBV6-1; j_call: TRBJ1-6; d_call: -; clone_size: -; cdr3_aa: CASSIGTAQESPLHF; cdr3_nt: TGTGCCAGCAGTATCGGGACCGCCCAGGAATCACCCCTCCACTTT
v_call: TRBV2; j_call: TRBJ2-3; d_call: -; clone_size: few; cdr3_aa: CASSEVLRTQYF; cdr3_nt: TGTGCCAGCAGTGAAGTACTCCGAACGCAGTATTTT